This T cell receptor beta chain is drawn from a study of blood T cell repertoires in COVID-19. In the study overall: COVID-19 samples collected from the United States, Italy and Spain covered acute and convalescent phases. PBMCs, B-cell-depleted T cells, or T cells were the source of the cDNA or gDNA that made up the material.

The CDR3 is 15 amino acids. Looked up from germline, CDR1 is LGHNA and CDR2 is YNFKEQ. The junction had 5 bases not matched to a gene; V was cut back by 1 base and J by 5 bases. As handled by the study authors: Counts of nucleated cells, estimated from reference gene primer amplification, were obtained. Assay used: immunoSEQ multiplex PCR; TCRdb lists only in-frame clones, some missing. V and J calls and clone size come straight from that table; D and trimming were deduced from the DNA. The sample shows about 200,000 clones, around 80% of them seen only once. The chain couples TRBV4-2 to TRBJ2-5, with 9 bases matching TRBD1. The receptor's source is a human donor in a cohort sampled during active COVID-19. The sample taken for sequencing was peripheral blood. This chain's CDR3 is CASSQATGGWETQYF. The CDR3 DNA is TGTGCCAGCAGCCAAGCTACAGGGGGCTGGGAGACCCAGTACTTC.